This T cell receptor beta chain was profiled in a study of blood T cell repertoires in COVID-19. Germline CDR1 is SGDLS and CDR2 is YYNGEE. V dropped 3 bases and J dropped 2 bases, with 12 bases sitting between them. The CDR3 runs 15 residues. The data were produced by immunoSEQ multiplex PCR, yet TCRdb's version contains in-frame clones alone and is incomplete. This table holds tens of thousands of clones, around 93% found once. The clonotype comes from a human donor with active COVID-19. The donor label of this sample is uncertain. Specimen: peripheral blood. V usage is TRBV9 and J usage is TRBJ2-1, with a weak D call TRBD2 (6 bases). CDR3 in amino acids: CASSASGFPYNEQFF. The CDR3 region has the DNA TGTGCCAGCAGCGCCAGCGGGTTCCCCTACAATGAGCAGTTCTTC. Together with reference TRBV9 and TRBJ2-1, the CDR3 gives the full variable domain: DSGVTQTPKHLITATGQRVTLRCSPRSGDLSVYWYQQSLDQGLQFLIQYYNGEERAKGNILERFSAQQFPDLHSELNLSSLELGDSALYFCASSASGFPYNEQFFGPGTRLTVL.